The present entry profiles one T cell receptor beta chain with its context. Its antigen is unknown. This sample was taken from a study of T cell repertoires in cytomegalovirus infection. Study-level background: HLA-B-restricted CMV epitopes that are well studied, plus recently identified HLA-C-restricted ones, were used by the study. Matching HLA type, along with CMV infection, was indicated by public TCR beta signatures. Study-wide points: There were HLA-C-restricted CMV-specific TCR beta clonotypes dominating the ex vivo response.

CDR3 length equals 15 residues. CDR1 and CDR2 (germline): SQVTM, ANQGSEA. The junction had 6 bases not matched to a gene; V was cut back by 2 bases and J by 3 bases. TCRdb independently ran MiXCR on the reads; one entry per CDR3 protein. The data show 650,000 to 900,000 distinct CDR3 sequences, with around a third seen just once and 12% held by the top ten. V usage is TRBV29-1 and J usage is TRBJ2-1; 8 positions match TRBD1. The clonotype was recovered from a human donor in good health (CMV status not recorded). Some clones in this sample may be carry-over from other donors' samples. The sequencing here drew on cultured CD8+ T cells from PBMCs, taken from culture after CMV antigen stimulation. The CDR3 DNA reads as TGCAGCGTTGAATCGGGCAGGGGGCACTACAATGAGCAGTTCTTC. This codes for CSVESGRGHYNEQFF.